These 14 T cell receptor beta chains share one sample of origin, sequenced in a study of blood T cell repertoires in COVID-19. Only in-frame clones appear in the TCRdb table, and some are missing; sequencing was by immunoSEQ multiplex PCR. Among fewer than 130,000 clones listed, approximately 92% were seen once. The sequenced sample was peripheral blood. The receptor set was obtained from a woman over 75 with acute or convalescent COVID-19.

The chain carries TRBV6-4 and TRBJ2-3; tentatively, D is TRBD1 (6 bases). The CDR3 is made up of 13 amino acids. Germline V lookup: CDR1 MRHNA, CDR2 SNTAGT. V dropped 4 bases and J dropped 6 bases, with 11 bases sitting between them. DNA of the CDR3: TGTGCCAGCAGTGCAGGGGCAGTGGATACGCAGTATTTT. This gives the protein CASSAGAVDTQYF.

The rearrangement uses TRBV7-2 and TRBJ2-7, with a tentative D call TRBD1 (5 bases). This CDR3 region has 17 residues. Germline CDR1 and CDR2: SGHTA and FQGNSA. V shed 5 bases and J shed 5 bases, with 25 bases lying between them. The CDR3 region is CASSPYEGARVLNEQYF. The CDR3 nucleotides read TGTGCCAGCAGCCCCTATGAAGGGGCAAGGGTCTTAAACGAGCAGTACTTC.

The chain combines TRBV5-4 with TRBJ1-6; D unclear. V dropped 0 bases and J dropped 10 bases, with 17 bases sitting between them. This CDR3 has 16 amino acids. Germline lookup yields CDR1 SGHNT and CDR2 YYREEE (reference sequence). The CDR3 here is CASSLGAGAGGSPLHF. CDR3 DNA sequence: TGTGCCAGCAGCTTGGGCGCCGGAGCCGGAGGGTCACCCCTCCACTTT.

J is TRBJ2-7 and V is TRBV7-2, with 8 positions matching TRBD1. The V and J ends lost 4 bases and 3 bases, in that order; junction bases with no gene match: 2. Germline V gives CDR1 SGHTA, CDR2 FQGNSA. The CDR3 runs to 13 residues. The CDR3 DNA sequence: TGTGCCAGCAGCTCGGGACAGGTCTACGAGCAGTACTTC. Amino acid sequence: CASSSGQVYEQYF.

The chain links TRBV4-1 to TRBJ2-1; TRBD2 agrees at 7 bases. V was pared by 5 bases and J by 1 base, with 11 bases of the junction left unmatched. Germline V CDR1 and CDR2: MGHRA, YSYEKL. CDR3 length: 17 amino acids. This CDR3 reads CASSESGDPGSYNEQFF. The CDR3 nucleotides are TGCGCCAGCAGCGAAAGCGGGGACCCGGGATCCTACAATGAGCAGTTCTTC.

The chain combines TRBV19 with TRBJ2-1; no reliable D call. Germline-derived CDR1 and CDR2 are LNHDA and SQIVND (reference sequence). CDR3 length: 12 residues. V was cut by 3 bases and J by 8 bases, with 8 bases left in between. CDR3 loop: CASSIGFHEQFF. In DNA form, the CDR3 reads TGTGCCAGTAGTATCGGGTTCCATGAGCAGTTCTTC.

The rearrangement uses TRBV3-1 (or the pseudogene TRBV3-2) and TRBJ2-1; D is undetermined. The CDR3 is made up of 12 amino acids. Germline-derived CDR1 and CDR2 are LGHDT and YNNKEL (reference sequence). Trimming removed 0 bases from V and 7 bases from J, with 4 bases in between. The CDR3 DNA sequence: TGTGCCAGCAGCCAAGAGAGGAATGAGCAGTTCTTC. It translates to CASSQERNEQFF.

The chain has TRBV5-1 and TRBJ1-2; unclear D gene. CDR1 SGHRS and CDR2 YFSETQ come from the germline V gene. The CDR3 consists of 13 residues. The ends were cut back, 3 bases at V and 8 bases at J, with 14 bases in the middle. CDR3 nucleotides: TGCGCCAGCAGCTCACAGTTAAACAGCGGCTACACCTTC. It yields the protein CASSSQLNSGYTF.

The chain is built from TRBV2 and TRBJ1-2; possibly TRBD1 for D (5 bases). This CDR3 is 16 amino acids long. Germline CDR1 and CDR2: SNHLY and FYNNEI. V dropped 1 base and J dropped 4 bases, with 16 bases sitting between them. The CDR3 protein is CASSEGGQGGFYGYTF. The CDR3, as DNA: TGTGCCAGCAGTGAAGGTGGGCAGGGAGGCTTCTATGGCTACACCTTC. Full variable domain (remainder filled in from reference TRBV2 and TRBJ1-2): EPEVTQTPSHQVTQMGQEVILRCVPISNHLYFYWYRQILGQKVEFLVSFYNNEISEKSEIFDDQFSVERPDGSNFTLKIRSTKLEDSAMYFCASSEGGQGGFYGYTFGSGTRLTVV.

This clone appeared a single time. This chain connects TRBV27 to TRBJ2-5; TRBD1 might be the D (5 bases). V was cut by 3 bases and J by 4 bases, with 18 bases left in between. This CDR3 spans 16 amino acids. The germline V gene has CDR1 MNHEY and CDR2 SMNVEV (reference sequence). CDR3 nucleotide sequence: TGTGCCAGCAGTTTTTCCCGGACACTCGGCCGAGAGACCCAGTACTTC. This codes for CASSFSRTLGRETQYF.

This sequence joins TRBV3-1 (or the pseudogene TRBV3-2) and TRBJ2-7; D is uncertain. V was trimmed by 0 bases and J by 1 base, leaving 7 bases between them. The length of the CDR3 is 14 residues. Per the germline V gene, CDR1 is LGHDT and CDR2 is YNNKEL (reference sequence). The CDR3 region has the DNA TGTGCCAGCAGCCAAGAGGCTAGTTCCTACGAGCAGTACTTC. As protein: CASSQEASSYEQYF.

The rearrangement uses TRBV7-9 and TRBJ1-5; D remains ambiguous. This CDR3 region has 16 residues. The germline CDR1 and CDR2 sequences are SEHNR and FQNEAQ (reference sequence). V dropped 4 bases and J dropped 2 bases, with 15 bases sitting between them. Here the CDR3 reads CASSSTMVGGNQPQHF. The CDR3 DNA follows: TGTGCCAGCAGCTCCACGATGGTGGGCGGCAATCAGCCCCAGCATTTT.

The genes are TRBV28 and TRBJ2-3; TRBD2 aligns across 7 bases. The CDR3 runs 17 residues. Per germline, CDR1 MDHEN and CDR2 SYDVKM. J gave up 1 base and V 6 bases, and 13 bases lay outside the gene matches. CDR3: CASRKAGGRGGTDTQYF. CDR3 coding DNA: TGTGCCAGCAGAAAGGCTGGAGGTCGGGGGGGCACAGATACGCAGTATTTT.

The genes are TRBV5-1 and TRBJ2-1; the match to TRBD2 covers 12 bases. After removal of 0 bases from V and 6 bases from J, the junction contained 1 base not matched to a gene. Per germline, CDR1 SGHRS and CDR2 YFSETQ. The CDR3 runs to 15 residues. The CDR3 loop is CASSLASGGGNEQFF. DNA for the CDR3: TGCGCCAGCAGCTTGGCTAGCGGGGGGGGCAATGAGCAGTTCTTC.